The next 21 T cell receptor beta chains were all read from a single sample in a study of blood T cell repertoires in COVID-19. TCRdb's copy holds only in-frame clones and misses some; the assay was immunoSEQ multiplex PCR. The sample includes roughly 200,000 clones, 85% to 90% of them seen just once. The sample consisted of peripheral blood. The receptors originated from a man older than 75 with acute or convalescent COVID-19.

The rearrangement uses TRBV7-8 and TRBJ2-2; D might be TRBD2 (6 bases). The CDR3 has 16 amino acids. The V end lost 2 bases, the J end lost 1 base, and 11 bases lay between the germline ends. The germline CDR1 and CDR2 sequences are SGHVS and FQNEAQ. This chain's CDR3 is CASSLFSRENTGELFF. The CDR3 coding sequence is TGTGCCAGCAGCTTATTTTCGCGGGAGAACACCGGGGAGCTGTTTTTT.

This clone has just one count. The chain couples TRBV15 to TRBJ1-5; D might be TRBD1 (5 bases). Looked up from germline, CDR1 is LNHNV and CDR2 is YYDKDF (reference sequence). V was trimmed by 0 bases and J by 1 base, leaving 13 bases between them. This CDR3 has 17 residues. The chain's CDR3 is CATSRDRQGGSNQPQHF. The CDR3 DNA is TGTGCCACCAGCAGAGATCGGCAGGGAGGGAGCAATCAGCCCCAGCATTTT.

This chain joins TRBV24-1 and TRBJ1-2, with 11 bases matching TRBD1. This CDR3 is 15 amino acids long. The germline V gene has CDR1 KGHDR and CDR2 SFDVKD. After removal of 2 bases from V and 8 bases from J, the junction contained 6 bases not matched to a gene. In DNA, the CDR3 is TGTGCCACCAGTGATTCCGGACAGGGGGCACGGGGCTACACCTTC. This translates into CATSDSGQGARGYTF.

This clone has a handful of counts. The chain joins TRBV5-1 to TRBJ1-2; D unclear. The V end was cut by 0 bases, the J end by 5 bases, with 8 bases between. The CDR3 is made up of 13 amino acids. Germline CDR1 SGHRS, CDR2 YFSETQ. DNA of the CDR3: TGCGCCAGCAGCTTGGAGGTCGGGTATGGCTACACCTTC. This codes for CASSLEVGYGYTF.

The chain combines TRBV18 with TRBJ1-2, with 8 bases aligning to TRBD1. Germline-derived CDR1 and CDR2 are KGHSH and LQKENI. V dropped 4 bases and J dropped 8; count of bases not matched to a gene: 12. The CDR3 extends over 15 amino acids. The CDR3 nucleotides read TGTGCCAGCTCACAAACCGGGACAGGATCTCAGGGCTACACCTTC. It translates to CASSQTGTGSQGYTF.

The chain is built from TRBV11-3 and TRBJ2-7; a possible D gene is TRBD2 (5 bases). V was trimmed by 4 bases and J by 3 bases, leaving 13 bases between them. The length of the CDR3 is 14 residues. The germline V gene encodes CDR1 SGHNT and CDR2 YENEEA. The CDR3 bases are TGTGCCAGCAGCTCTAGGGAGCCCTTCTACGAGCAGTACGTC. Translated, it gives CASSSREPFYEQYV.

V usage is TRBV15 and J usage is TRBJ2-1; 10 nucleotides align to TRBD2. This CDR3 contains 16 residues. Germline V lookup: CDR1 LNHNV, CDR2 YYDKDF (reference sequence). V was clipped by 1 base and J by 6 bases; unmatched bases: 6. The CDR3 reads CATSRGGAGGLNEQFF. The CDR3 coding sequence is TGTGCCACCAGCAGAGGCGGAGCGGGAGGGCTCAATGAGCAGTTCTTC. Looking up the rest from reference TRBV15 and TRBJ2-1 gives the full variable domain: DAMVIQNPRYQVTQFGKPVTLSCSQTLNHNVMYWYQQKSSQAPKLLFHYYDKDFNNEADTPDNFQSRRPNTSFCFLDIRSPGLGDTAMYLCATSRGGAGGLNEQFFGPGTRLTVL.

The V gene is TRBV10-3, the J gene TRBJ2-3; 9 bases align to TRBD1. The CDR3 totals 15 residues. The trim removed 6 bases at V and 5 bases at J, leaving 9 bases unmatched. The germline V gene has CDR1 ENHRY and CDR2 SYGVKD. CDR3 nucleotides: TGTGCCATCAGGGCCACCGGGACAGGGAGAGATACGCAGTATTTT. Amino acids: CAIRATGTGRDTQYF.

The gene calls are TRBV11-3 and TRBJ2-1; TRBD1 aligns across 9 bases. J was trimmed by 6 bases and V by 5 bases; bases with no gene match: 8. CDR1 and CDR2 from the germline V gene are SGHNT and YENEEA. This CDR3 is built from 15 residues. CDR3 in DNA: TGTGCCAGCAGCACGTCCGGACAGGGGTTCAATGAGCAGTTCTTC. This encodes CASSTSGQGFNEQFF.

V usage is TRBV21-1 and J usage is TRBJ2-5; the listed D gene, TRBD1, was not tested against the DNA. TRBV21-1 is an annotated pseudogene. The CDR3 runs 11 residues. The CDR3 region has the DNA TGTGCCAGCAGCAAACAGGAGACCCAGTACTTC. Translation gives CASSKQETQYF.

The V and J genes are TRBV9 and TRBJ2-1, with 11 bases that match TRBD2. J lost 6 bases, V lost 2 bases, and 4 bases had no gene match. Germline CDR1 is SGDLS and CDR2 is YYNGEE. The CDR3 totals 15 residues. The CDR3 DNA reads TGTGCCAGCAGCGTCGGGACTAGCGGTCCCAATGAGCAGTTCTTC. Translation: CASSVGTSGPNEQFF.

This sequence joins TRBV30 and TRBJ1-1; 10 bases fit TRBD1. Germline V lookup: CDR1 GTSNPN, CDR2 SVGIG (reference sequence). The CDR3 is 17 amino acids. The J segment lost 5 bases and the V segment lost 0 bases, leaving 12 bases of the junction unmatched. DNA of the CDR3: TGTGCCTGGAGTGTACCGCCCCGGGGACAGGGGAAAACTGAAGCTTTCTTT. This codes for CAWSVPPRGQGKTEAFF.

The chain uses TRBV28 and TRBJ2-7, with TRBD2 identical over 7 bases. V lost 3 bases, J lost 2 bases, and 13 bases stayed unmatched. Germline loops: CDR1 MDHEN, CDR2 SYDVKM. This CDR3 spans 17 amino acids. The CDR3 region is CASSFPKSGIRPYEQYF. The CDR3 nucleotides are TGTGCCAGCAGTTTCCCCAAGAGCGGGATTCGCCCCTACGAGCAGTACTTC.

CDR3 loop: CASSVGGRDRNTGELFF. CDR3 bases: TGTGCCAGCAGCGTAGGGGGACGGGACAGGAACACCGGGGAGCTGTTTTTT. J is TRBJ2-2 and V is TRBV9, with TRBD1 matching over 7 bases. V dropped 0 bases and J dropped 1; count of bases not matched to a gene: 6. From germline, CDR1 is SGDLS and CDR2 YYNGEE. The CDR3 loop spans 17 amino acids.

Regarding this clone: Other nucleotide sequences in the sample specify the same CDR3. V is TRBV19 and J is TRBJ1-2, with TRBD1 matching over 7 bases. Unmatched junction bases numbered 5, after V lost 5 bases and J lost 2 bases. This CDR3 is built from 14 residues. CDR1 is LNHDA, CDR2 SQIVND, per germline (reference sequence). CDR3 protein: CASSLPTGNYGYTF. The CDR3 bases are TGTGCCAGTAGTCTCCCGACAGGGAACTATGGCTACACCTTC.

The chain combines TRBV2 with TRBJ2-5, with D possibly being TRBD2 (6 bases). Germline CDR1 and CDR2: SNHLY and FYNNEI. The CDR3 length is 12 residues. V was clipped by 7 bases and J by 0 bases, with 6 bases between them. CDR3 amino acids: CASTGDQETQYF. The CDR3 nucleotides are TGTGCCAGCACGGGAGACCAAGAGACCCAGTACTTC.

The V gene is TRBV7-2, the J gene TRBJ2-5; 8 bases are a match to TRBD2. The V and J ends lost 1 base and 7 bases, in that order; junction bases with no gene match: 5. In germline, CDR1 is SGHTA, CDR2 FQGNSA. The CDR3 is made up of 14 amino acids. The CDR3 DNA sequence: TGTGCCAGCAGCTTAGGCGGCCGGGGGGGGACCCAGTACTTC. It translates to CASSLGGRGGTQYF.

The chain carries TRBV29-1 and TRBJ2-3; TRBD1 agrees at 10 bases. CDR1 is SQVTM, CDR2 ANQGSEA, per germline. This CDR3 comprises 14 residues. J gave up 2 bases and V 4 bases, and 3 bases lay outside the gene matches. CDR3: CSVVGQGDTDTQYF. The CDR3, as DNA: TGCAGCGTTGTAGGACAGGGGGACACAGATACGCAGTATTTT.

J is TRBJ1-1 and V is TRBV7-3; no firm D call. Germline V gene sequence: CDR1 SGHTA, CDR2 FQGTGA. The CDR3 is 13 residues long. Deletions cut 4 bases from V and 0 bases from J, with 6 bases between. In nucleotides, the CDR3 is TGTGCCAGCAGCTCTCAGATGAACACTGAAGCTTTCTTT. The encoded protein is CASSSQMNTEAFF.

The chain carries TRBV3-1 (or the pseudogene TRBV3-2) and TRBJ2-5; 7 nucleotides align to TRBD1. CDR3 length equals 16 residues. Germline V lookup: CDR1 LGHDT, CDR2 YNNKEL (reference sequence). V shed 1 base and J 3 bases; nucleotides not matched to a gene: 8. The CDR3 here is CASSQVYGTVKETQYF. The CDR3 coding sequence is TGTGCCAGCAGCCAAGTCTACGGGACAGTAAAAGAGACCCAGTACTTC.

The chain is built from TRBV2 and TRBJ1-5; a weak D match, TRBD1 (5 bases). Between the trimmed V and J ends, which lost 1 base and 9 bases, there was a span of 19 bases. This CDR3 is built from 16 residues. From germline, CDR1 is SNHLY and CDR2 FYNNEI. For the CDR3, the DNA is TGTGCCAGCAGTGAAGTAGGGAGCAGGGAGGGAGCGCCCCAGCATTTT. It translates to CASSEVGSREGAPQHF.